The T cell receptor (beta chain) described here comes from a study of CD8 T cells in Susac syndrome. Germline assignment: CDR1 SGHRS and CDR2 YFSETQ. Trimming took 4 bases from V and 5 from J; bases not matched to a gene: 7. CDR3 length: 14 residues. Sequencing targeted TCR beta in T cells from blood (CD8+ and CD4+). Random-hexamer reverse transcription was applied to roughly 0.5 to 1 ug RNA. TCRdb called the immunoSEQ multiplex PCR reads again in MiXCR, with one record for every CDR3 protein. Here the sample spans 150,000 to 180,000 distinct CDR3 sequences, around 95% being singletons. The sample was CD8+ T cells from PBMCs. This sequence originates from a human donor with multiple sclerosis. This rearrangement joins TRBV5-1 to TRBJ2-5, with 8 bases lining up with TRBD1. The CDR3 nucleotides are TGCGCCAGCAGCGCGGACAGGGCAGCGGAGACCCAGTACTTC. It encodes CASSADRAAETQYF.